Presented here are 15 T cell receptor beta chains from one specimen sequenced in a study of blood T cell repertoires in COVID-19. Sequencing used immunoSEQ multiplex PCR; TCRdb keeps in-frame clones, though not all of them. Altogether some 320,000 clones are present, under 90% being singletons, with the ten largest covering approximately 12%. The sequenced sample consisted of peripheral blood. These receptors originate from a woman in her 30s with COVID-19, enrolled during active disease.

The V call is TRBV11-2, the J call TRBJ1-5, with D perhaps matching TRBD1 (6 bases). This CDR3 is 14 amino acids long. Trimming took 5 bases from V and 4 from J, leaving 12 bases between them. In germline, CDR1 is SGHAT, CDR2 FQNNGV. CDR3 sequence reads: CASSPADSNQPQHF. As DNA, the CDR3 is TGTGCCAGCAGCCCGGCGGACAGTAATCAGCCCCAGCATTTT.

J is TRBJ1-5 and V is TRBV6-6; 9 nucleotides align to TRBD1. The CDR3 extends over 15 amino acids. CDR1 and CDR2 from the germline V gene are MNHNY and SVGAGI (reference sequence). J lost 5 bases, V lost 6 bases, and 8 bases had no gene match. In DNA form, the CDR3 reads TGTGCCAGCAGGGGCGGACAGGGGACCGATCAGCCCCAGCATTTT. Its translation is CASRGGQGTDQPQHF.

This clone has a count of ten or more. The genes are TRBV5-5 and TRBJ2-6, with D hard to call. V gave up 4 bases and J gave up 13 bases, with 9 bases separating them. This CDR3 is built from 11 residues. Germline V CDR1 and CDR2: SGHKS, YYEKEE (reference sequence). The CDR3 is CASSLIDVLTF. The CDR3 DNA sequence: TGTGCCAGCAGCCTGATAGATGTCCTGACTTTC. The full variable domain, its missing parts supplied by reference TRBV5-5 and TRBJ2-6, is DAGVTQSPTHLIKTRGQQVTLRCSPISGHKSVSWYQQVLGQGPQFIFQYYEKEERGRGNFPDRFSARQFPNYSSELNVNALLLGDSALYLCASSLIDVLTFGAGSRLTVL.

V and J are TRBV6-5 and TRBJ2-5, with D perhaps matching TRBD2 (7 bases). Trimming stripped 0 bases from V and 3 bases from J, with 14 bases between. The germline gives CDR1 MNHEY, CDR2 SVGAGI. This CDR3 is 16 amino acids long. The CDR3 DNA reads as TGTGCCAGCAGTTACTCGGGACTAAAGGGGGAAGAGACCCAGTACTTC. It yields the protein CASSYSGLKGEETQYF.

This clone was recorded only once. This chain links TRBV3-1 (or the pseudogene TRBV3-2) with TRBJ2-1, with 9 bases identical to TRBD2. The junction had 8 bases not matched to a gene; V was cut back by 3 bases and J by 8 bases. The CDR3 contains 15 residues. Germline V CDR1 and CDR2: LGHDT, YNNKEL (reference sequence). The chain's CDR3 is CASSQEPGLAHEQFF. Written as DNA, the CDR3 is TGTGCCAGCAGCCAGGAACCGGGACTAGCTCATGAGCAGTTCTTC.

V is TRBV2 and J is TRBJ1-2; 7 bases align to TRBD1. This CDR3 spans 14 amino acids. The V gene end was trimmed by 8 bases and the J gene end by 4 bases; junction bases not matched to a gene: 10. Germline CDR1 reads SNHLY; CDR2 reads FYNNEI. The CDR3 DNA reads TGTGCCAGCCATCGACAGGGAGTCAGCTATGGCTACACCTTC. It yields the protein CASHRQGVSYGYTF.

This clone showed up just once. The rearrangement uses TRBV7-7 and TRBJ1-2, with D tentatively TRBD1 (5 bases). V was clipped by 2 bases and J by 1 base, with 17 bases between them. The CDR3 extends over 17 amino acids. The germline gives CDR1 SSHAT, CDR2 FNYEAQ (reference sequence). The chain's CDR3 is CASSLSRHRRHNYGYTF. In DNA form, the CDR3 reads TGTGCCAGCAGCTTATCACGACACAGGCGACATAACTATGGCTACACCTTC.

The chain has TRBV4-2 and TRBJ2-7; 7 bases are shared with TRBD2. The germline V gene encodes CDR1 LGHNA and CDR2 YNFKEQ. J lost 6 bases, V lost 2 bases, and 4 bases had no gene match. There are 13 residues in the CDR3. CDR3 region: CASSQTGGGEQYF. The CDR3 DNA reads TGTGCCAGCAGCCAAACTGGGGGGGGCGAGCAGTACTTC.

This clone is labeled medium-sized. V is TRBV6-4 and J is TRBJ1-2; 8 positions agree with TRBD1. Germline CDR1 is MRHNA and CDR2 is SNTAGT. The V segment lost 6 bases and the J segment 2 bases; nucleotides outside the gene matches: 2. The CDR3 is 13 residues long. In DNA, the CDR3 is TGTGCCAGCAGCCGGGACAGGAACTATGGCTACACCTTC. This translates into CASSRDRNYGYTF.

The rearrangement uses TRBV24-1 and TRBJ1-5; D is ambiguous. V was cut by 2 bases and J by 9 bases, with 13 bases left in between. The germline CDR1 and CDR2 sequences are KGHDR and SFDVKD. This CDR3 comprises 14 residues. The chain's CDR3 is CATSDYVDNRPQHF. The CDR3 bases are TGTGCCACCAGTGATTACGTCGATAACAGGCCCCAGCATTTT.

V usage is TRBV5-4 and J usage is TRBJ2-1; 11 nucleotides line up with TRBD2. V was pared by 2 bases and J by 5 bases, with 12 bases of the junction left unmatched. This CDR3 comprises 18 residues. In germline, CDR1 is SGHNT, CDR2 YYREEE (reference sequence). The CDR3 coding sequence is TGTGCCAGCAGCTTCCCCCCATCTAGCGGGGGGCCCGACAATGAGCAGTTCTTC. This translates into CASSFPPSSGGPDNEQFF.

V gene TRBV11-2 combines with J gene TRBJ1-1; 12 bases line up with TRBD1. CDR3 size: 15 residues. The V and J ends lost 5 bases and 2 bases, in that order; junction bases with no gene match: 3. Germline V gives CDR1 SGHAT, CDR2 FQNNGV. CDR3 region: CASSRDRGPNTEAFF. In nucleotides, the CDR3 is TGTGCCAGCAGCCGGGACAGGGGGCCTAACACTGAAGCTTTCTTT.

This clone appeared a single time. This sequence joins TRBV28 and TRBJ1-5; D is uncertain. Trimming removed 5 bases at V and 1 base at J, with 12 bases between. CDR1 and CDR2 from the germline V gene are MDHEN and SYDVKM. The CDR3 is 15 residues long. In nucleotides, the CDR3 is TGTGCCAGCAGTCCCATTGGAGGAAGCAATCAGCCCCAGCATTTT. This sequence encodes CASSPIGGSNQPQHF.

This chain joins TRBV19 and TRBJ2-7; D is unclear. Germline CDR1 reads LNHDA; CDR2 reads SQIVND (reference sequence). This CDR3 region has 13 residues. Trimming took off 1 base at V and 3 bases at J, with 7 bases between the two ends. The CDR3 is CASSIAASYEQYF. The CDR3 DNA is TGTGCCAGTAGTATAGCCGCCAGCTACGAGCAGTACTTC.

In DNA form, the CDR3 reads TGTGCCAGCAGACACAGCGGGGGGGCCTTCGATACGCAGTATTTT. Its translation: CASRHSGGAFDTQYF. The rearrangement joins TRBV27 to TRBJ2-3, with TRBD2 matching 10 bases. CDR1 is MNHEY, CDR2 SMNVEV, per germline (reference sequence). Trimming cost V 6 bases and J 6 bases; bases outside gene matches: 9. The CDR3 contains 15 residues.